The 21 T cell receptor beta chains presented below share a single source sample, sequenced in a study of OX40 agonist ivuxolimab in advanced cancers. Clones were sequenced by immunoSEQ multiplex PCR, and TCRdb holds only the in-frame ones, with some missing. The sample lists approximately 90,000 clones; around 87% were seen once. The sequences come from CD4+ or CD8+ T cells sorted from blood, collected in a trial of the OX40 agonist ivuxolimab. These receptors all stem from an adult with an advanced solid tumor such as melanoma, head and neck, liver or kidney cancer.

With respect to this clone: At one of its ends the junction is not consistent with the germline gene, which may arise from a read error. The same CDR3 arises from other DNA sequences in this sample as well. The CDR3 DNA follows: TGCGCTAGCAGCTGGGACAGGGCGAACACCGGGGAGCTGTTTTTT. It codes for CASSWDRANTGELFF. The chain carries TRBV5-1 and TRBJ2-2; TRBD1 matches 9 bases. CDR3 length: 15 residues. Per the germline V gene, CDR1 is SGHRS and CDR2 is YFSETQ.

The J gene is TRBJ2-7, the V gene TRBV27, with a tentative D call TRBD1 (6 bases). In germline, CDR1 is MNHEY, CDR2 SMNVEV (reference sequence). V gave up 6 bases and J gave up 4 bases, with 19 bases separating them. CDR3 size: 15 residues. The CDR3, as DNA: TGTGCCAGCAGCGACCCGCATGGGGGCCATTACGAGCAGTACTTC. Translating it yields CASSDPHGGHYEQYF.

The chain employs TRBV25-1 and TRBJ1-3; D remains unclear. The CDR3 has 16 amino acids. Germline lookup yields CDR1 MGHDK and CDR2 SYGVNS. The V and J ends lost 1 base and 0 bases respectively, with 10 bases between them. The CDR3 reads CASSESDRSSGNTIYF. The CDR3 region has the DNA TGTGCCAGCAGTGAATCTGACCGGAGCTCTGGAAACACCATATATTTT.

CDR3 nucleotides: TGTGCCAGTAGTGATAGGGGTAACACTGAAGCTTTCTTT. Encoded protein: CASSDRGNTEAFF. This sequence joins TRBV19 and TRBJ1-1; TRBD1 might be the D (5 bases). The V gene's germline CDR1 is LNHDA and CDR2 SQIVND (reference sequence). CDR3 size: 13 residues. The V end lost 5 bases, the J end lost 2 bases, and 9 bases lay between the germline ends.

This chain links TRBV20-1 with TRBJ2-3; D remains unclear. With 2 bases removed from V and 6 bases from J, the gap between germline ends came to 3 bases. The CDR3 consists of 10 residues. Germline CDR1 reads DFQATT; CDR2 reads SNEGSKA (reference sequence). CDR3 protein: CSARRDTQYF. The CDR3 DNA reads TGCAGTGCTAGAAGGGATACGCAGTATTTT.

V gene TRBV5-1 combines with J gene TRBJ2-7, with a tentative D call TRBD1 (5 bases). CDR3 length equals 14 residues. Looked up from germline, CDR1 is SGHRS and CDR2 is YFSETQ. The germline V and J ends were trimmed by 0 bases and 6 bases, with 13 bases remaining between them. The DNA of the CDR3 is TGCGCCAGCAGCTTGGCCAAGGGGCTCGGCGAGCAGTACTTC. Translated, it gives CASSLAKGLGEQYF.

A single count supports this clone. The chain joins TRBV25-1 to TRBJ2-3, with no clear D. The germline gives CDR1 MGHDK, CDR2 SYGVNS. The CDR3 totals 11 residues. Trimming cost V 4 bases and J 6 bases, with 5 bases left between them. In DNA form, the CDR3 reads TGTGCCAGCAGTGTTCAGGATACGCAGTATTTT. This encodes CASSVQDTQYF.

The gene calls are TRBV2 and TRBJ2-5; D is perhaps TRBD2 (5 bases). Germline assignment: CDR1 SNHLY and CDR2 FYNNEI. V lost 2 bases and J 5 bases, leaving 15 bases between the germline ends. The CDR3 covers 15 residues. Here the CDR3 reads CASSEQASHGETQYF. In DNA, the CDR3 is TGTGCCAGCAGTGAACAGGCTAGCCATGGGGAGACCCAGTACTTC.

This rearrangement joins TRBV19 to TRBJ2-3, with a weak D call TRBD1 (5 bases). There are 14 residues in the CDR3. The ends were cut back, 1 base at V and 4 bases at J, with 9 bases in the middle. Per germline, CDR1 LNHDA and CDR2 SQIVND (reference sequence). The chain's CDR3 is CASSIAPGSDTQYF. CDR3 bases: TGTGCCAGTAGTATAGCCCCAGGGTCAGATACGCAGTATTTT.

V and J are TRBV6-1 and TRBJ1-5, with no clear D. CDR1 MNHNS and CDR2 SASEGT come from the germline V gene. The CDR3 extends over 13 amino acids. Between the trimmed V and J ends, which lost 4 bases and 5 bases, there was a span of 9 bases. For the CDR3, the DNA is TGTGCCAGCAGTGTCTGGGGAGATCAGCCCCAGCATTTT. Amino acids: CASSVWGDQPQHF.

This chain connects TRBV9 to TRBJ2-1; 10 bases align to TRBD2. V lost 0 bases to trimming and J lost 4 bases; unmatched junction nucleotides: 1. Germline V gives CDR1 SGDLS, CDR2 YYNGEE. The CDR3 spans 15 residues. CDR3 amino acids: CASSVELAGYNEQFF. Here the CDR3 DNA reads TGTGCCAGCAGCGTAGAACTAGCGGGATACAATGAGCAGTTCTTC.

The chain combines TRBV15 with TRBJ1-4; 7 nucleotides align to TRBD1. Trimming at V came to 5 bases and at J to 7 bases, leaving 10 bases not matched to a gene. The CDR3 totals 15 residues. Germline V gene sequence: CDR1 LNHNV, CDR2 YYDKDF (reference sequence). CDR3 nucleotide sequence: TGTGCCACCAGCGGTAGACAGGGTTTGAGTGAAAAACTGTTTTTT. Translating it yields CATSGRQGLSEKLFF.

V and J are TRBV19 and TRBJ1-1; TRBD1 might be the D (6 bases). The length of the CDR3 is 15 residues. V shed 3 bases and J shed 4 bases, with 15 bases lying between them. CDR1 and CDR2 from the germline V gene are LNHDA and SQIVND (reference sequence). CDR3 in DNA: TGTGCCAGTAGTATGGGGGGCGCCTCGGGCACTGAAGCTTTCTTT. The encoded protein is CASSMGGASGTEAFF.

The CDR3 loop reads CASGLRGAEQFF. CDR3 bases: TGTGCTAGTGGTTTGAGGGGGGCTGAGCAGTTCTTC. The rearrangement links TRBV12-5 to TRBJ2-1; possibly TRBD1 or TRBD2 for D (6 bases each). Between the trimmed V and J ends, which lost 2 bases and 9 bases, there was a span of 8 bases. This CDR3 contains 12 residues. CDR1 is LGHNT and CDR2 is FRNRAP in the germline V gene.

This clone was recorded a few times. V is TRBV15 and J is TRBJ2-7; D tentatively fits TRBD1 or TRBD2 (5 bases each). Trimming took off 0 bases at V and 6 bases at J, with 9 bases between the two ends. There are 13 residues in the CDR3. CDR1 is LNHNV, CDR2 YYDKDF, per germline (reference sequence). CDR3 DNA sequence: TGTGCCACCAGCAGAGACCGGGACGGCGAGCAGTACGTC. Translated: CATSRDRDGEQYV.

The rearrangement links TRBV7-8 to TRBJ1-1; D may be TRBD1 (5 bases). Between the trimmed V and J ends, which lost 3 bases and 4 bases, there was a span of 12 bases. The germline V gene has CDR1 SGHVS and CDR2 FQNEAQ. The CDR3 contains 14 residues. As DNA, the CDR3 is TGTGCCAGCAGCTTTGGGGGTCGCGCCACTGAAGCTTTCTTT. It specifies CASSFGGRATEAFF. Based on the CDR3 plus reference TRBV7-8 and TRBJ1-1, the full variable domain is GAGVSQSPRYKVAKRGQDVALRCDPISGHVSLFWYQQALGQGPEFLTYFQNEAQLDKSGLPSDRFFAERPEGSVSTLKIQRTQQEDSAVYLCASSFGGRATEAFFGQGTRLTVV.

V is TRBV19 and J is TRBJ2-7, with 7 bases identical to TRBD1. Germline V gene sequence: CDR1 LNHDA, CDR2 SQIVND (reference sequence). The trim removed 4 bases at V and 5 bases at J, leaving 8 bases unmatched. This CDR3 comprises 14 residues. CDR3 DNA: TGTGCCAGTAGTAGTTCGTGGCAGGGGGACGAGCAGTACTTC. It specifies CASSSSWQGDEQYF.

The V call is TRBV5-6, the J call TRBJ2-2; TRBD2 is a possible D gene (6 bases). In germline, CDR1 is SGHDT, CDR2 YYEEEE. This CDR3 region has 15 residues. V dropped 4 bases and J dropped 1 base, with 11 bases sitting between them. The CDR3 loop is CASSGGTRNTGELFF. In DNA, the CDR3 is TGTGCCAGCAGCGGAGGGACGCGGAACACCGGGGAGCTGTTTTTT. The full variable domain, in which reference TRBV5-6 and TRBJ2-2 provide the parts outside the CDR3, is DAGVTQSPTHLIKTRGQQVTLRCSPKSGHDTVSWYQQALGQGPQFIFQYYEEEERQRGNFPDRFSGHQFPNYSSELNVNALLLGDSALYLCASSGGTRNTGELFFGEGSRLTVL.

The chain has TRBV18 and TRBJ2-5; D call uncertain. The CDR3 consists of 11 residues. The V gene lost 3 bases and the J gene lost 2 bases, with 1 base spanning the gap. Germline lookup yields CDR1 KGHSH and CDR2 LQKENI. The CDR3 nucleotides read TGTGCCAGCTCACCTCAAGAGACCCAGTACTTC. Protein product: CASSPQETQYF.

This chain uses TRBV9 with TRBJ2-5, with D maybe TRBD1 (6 bases). V shed 0 bases and J shed 4 bases, with 10 bases lying between them. The CDR3 totals 14 residues. Germline CDR1 is SGDLS and CDR2 is YYNGEE. The CDR3 spells CASSVASRGETQYF. The CDR3 bases are TGTGCCAGCAGCGTAGCGTCCAGGGGAGAGACCCAGTACTTC.

The chain employs TRBV28 and TRBJ2-2, with no clear D. The length of the CDR3 is 14 residues. Trimming took off 2 bases at V and 2 bases at J, with 6 bases between the two ends. Germline values: CDR1 MDHEN, CDR2 SYDVKM. The CDR3 protein is CASSLGQNTGELFF. The CDR3 DNA is TGTGCCAGCAGTTTAGGTCAAAACACCGGGGAGCTGTTTTTT.